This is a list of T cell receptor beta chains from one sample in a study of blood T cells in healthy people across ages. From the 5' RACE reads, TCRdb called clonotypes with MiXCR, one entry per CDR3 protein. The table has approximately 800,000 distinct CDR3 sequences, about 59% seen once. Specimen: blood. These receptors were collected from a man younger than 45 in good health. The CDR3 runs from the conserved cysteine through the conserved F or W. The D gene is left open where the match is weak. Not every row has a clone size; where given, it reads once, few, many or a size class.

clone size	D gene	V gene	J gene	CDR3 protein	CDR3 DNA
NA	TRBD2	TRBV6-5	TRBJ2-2	CASSYLSVTSGGAWELFF	TGTGCCAGCAGTTACTTAAGCGTGACTAGCGGGGGGGCATGGGAGCTGTTTTTT
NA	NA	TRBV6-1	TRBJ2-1	CASSVLRDTGKEQFF	TGTGCCAGCAGTGTACTCCGGGACACGGGAAAGGAGCAGTTCTTC
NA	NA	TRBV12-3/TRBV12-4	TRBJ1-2	CASSLRWGLSDGYTF	TGTGCCAGCAGTTTGAGATGGGGGCTGTCGGATGGCTACACCTTC
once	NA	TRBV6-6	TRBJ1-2	CASKTGHSGYTF	TGTGCCAGCAAAACGGGACATTCGGGCTACACCTTC
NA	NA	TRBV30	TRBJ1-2	CAWSGSYGYTF	TGTGCCTGGAGTGGCAGCTATGGCTACACCTTC
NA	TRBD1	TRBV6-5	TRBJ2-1	CASSYPRPGQGTLEQFF	TGTGCCAGCAGTTACCCAAGACCGGGACAGGGGACCCTTGAGCAGTTCTTC
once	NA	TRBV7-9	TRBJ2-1	CASSPSTGRSSYNEQFF	TGTGCCAGCAGCCCCTCCACCGGAAGGAGCTCCTACAATGAGCAGTTCTTC
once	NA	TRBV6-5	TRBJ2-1	CASSYRSFGYNEQFF	TGTGCCAGCAGTTACCGGAGCTTTGGGTACAATGAGCAGTTCTTC
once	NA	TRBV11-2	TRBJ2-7	CASSLTGKSSYEQYF	TGTGCCAGCAGCCTGACGGGGAAGAGCTCCTACGAGCAGTACTTC
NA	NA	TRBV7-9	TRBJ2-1	CASSLLLAPYNEQFF	TGTGCCAGCAGCTTATTGCTCGCGCCCTACAATGAGCAGTTCTTC
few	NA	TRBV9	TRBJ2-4	CASSVDPVKNIQYF	TGTGCCAGCAGCGTAGACCCCGTCAAAAACATTCAGTACTTC
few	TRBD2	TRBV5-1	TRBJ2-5	CASSLSGLGTEQYF	TGCGCCAGCAGCTTGTCCGGACTAGGCACGGAACAGTACTTC
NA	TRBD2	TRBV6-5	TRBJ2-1	CASTPGGTNEQFF	TGTGCCAGCACCCCGGGGGGTACCAATGAGCAGTTCTTC
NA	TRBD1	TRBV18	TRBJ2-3	CASSRQTGGASDTQYF	TGTGCCAGCTCCCGTCAGACAGGGGGCGCATCAGATACGCAGTATTTT
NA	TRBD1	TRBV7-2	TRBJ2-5	CASRFKDTGGFGQETQYF	TGTGCCAGCAGGTTCAAGGACACAGGGGGCTTCGGCCAAGAGACCCAGTACTTC
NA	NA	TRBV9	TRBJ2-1	CASSVAGGDNEQFF	TGTGCCAGCAGCGTAGCCGGGGGAGACAATGAGCAGTTCTTC
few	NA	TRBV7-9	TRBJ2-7	CASRRDLQYEQYF	TGTGCCAGCAGACGGGACCTACAATACGAGCAGTACTTC
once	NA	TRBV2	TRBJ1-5	CATERGSNQPQHF	TGTGCCACCGAGAGGGGTTCCAATCAGCCCCAGCATTTT
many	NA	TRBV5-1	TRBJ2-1	CASSLASGADYNEQFF	TGCGCCAGCAGCTTGGCCTCTGGCGCTGACTACAATGAGCAGTTCTTC
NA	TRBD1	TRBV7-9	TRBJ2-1	CASSLAPSTGTNEQFF	TGTGCCAGCAGCTTAGCGCCCTCGACAGGGACCAATGAGCAGTTCTTC
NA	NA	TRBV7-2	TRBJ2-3	CASSVRGDTDTQYF	TGTGCCAGCAGCGTCCGGGGCGACACAGATACGCAGTATTTT
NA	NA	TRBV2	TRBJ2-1	CASSVPSYHEQFF	TGTGCCAGCAGTGTCCCTAGCTATCATGAGCAGTTCTTC
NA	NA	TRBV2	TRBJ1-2	CASSHNRTGHYGYTF	TGTGCCAGCAGCCACAATAGAACAGGACACTATGGCTACACCTTC
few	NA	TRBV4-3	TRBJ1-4	CASSQGLEKLFF	TGCGCCAGCAGCCAAGGGTTGGAAAAACTGTTTTTT
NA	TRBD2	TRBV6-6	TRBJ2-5	CASSYLVGGMRETQYF	TGTGCCAGCAGTTACTTGGTGGGGGGGATGAGGGAGACCCAGTACTTC
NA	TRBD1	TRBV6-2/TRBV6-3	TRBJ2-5	CASSYGQGAGETQYF	TGTGCCAGCAGTTACGGGCAGGGGGCGGGAGAGACCCAGTACTTC
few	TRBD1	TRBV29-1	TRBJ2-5	CSGNRGLQETQYF	TGCAGCGGGAACAGGGGGCTACAAGAGACCCAGTACTTC
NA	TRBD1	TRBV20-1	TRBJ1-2	CSASLAGGLYGYTF	TGCAGTGCTAGTCTAGCAGGGGGCCTCTATGGCTACACCTTC
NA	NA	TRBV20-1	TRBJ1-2	CSARDREGHNYGYTF	TGCAGTGCTAGAGATCGAGAAGGGCATAACTATGGCTACACCTTC